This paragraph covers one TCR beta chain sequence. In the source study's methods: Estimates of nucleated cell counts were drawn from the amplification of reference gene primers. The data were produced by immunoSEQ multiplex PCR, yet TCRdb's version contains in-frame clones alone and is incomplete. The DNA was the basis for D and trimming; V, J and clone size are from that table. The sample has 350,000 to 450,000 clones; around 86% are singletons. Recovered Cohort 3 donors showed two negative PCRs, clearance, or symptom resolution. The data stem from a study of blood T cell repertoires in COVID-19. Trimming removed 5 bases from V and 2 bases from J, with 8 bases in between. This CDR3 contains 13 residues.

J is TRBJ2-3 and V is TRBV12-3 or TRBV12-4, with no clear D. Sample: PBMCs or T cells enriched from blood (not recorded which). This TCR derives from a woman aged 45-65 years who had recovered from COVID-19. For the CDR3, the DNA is TGTGCCAGCAGTCCCCGAGCCACAGATACGCAGTATTTT. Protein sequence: CASSPRATDTQYF.